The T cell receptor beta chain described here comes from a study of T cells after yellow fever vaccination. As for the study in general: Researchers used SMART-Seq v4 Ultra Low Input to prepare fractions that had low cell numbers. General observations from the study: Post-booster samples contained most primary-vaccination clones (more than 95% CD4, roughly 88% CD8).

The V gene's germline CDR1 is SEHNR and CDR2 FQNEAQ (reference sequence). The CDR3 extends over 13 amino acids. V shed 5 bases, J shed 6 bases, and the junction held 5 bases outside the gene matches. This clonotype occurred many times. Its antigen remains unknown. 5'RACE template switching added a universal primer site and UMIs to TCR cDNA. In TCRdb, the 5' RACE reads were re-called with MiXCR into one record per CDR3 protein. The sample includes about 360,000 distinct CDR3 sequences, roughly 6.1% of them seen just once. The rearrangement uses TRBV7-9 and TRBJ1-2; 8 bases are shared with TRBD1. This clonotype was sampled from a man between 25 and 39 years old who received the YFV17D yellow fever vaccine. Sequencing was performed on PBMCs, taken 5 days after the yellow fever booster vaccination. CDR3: CASSAQGADGYTF. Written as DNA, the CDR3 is TGTGCCAGCAGCGCCCAGGGGGCGGATGGCTACACCTTC. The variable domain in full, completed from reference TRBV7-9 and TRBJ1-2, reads DTGVSQNPRHKITKRGQNVTFRCDPISEHNRLYWYRQTLGQGPEFLTYFQNEAQLEKSRLLSDRFSAERPKGSFSTLEIQRTEQGDSAMYLCASSAQGADGYTFGSGTRLTVV.